The clone carrying this TCR beta chain occurred a few times. The antigen remains unidentified. Stated time point: persistent/refractory GD, antithyroid drugs over 5 years with positive TRAb. RNA extracted from PBMCs served as the sequencing template. The data derive from a study of regulatory T cells in long-lasting Graves disease. Across the study: The study counted Graves' disease as persistent given over 5 years of antithyroid drugs and positive TSH receptor antibodies.

Study-wide points: Accuracy was possibly reduced by small sample size. Clonotypes that were public and shared totalled approximately 2,800 in persistent patients versus 750 to 1,000 in new patients. There were preferences for TRBV28, TRBJ1-2 and TRBJ2-5 in persistent disease.

Researchers made TCR beta libraries by using iRepertoire HTBI primers and running Arm-PCR on CDR3 regions. TCRdb independently ran MiXCR on the multiplex PCR reads; one entry per CDR3 protein. The sample records roughly 450,000 distinct CDR3 sequences, 22% being singletons. Per the germline V gene, CDR1 is DFQATT and CDR2 is SNEGSKA (reference sequence). The CDR3 is made up of 13 amino acids. The V and J ends lost 6 bases and 11 bases respectively, with 22 bases between them. The sequencing used peripheral blood mononuclear cells (PBMCs), collected when the disease was refractory, from a patient treated with antithyroid drugs. This TCR derives from a female donor with Graves disease. This chain joins TRBV20-1 and TRBJ1-1, with TRBD1 as a possible D gene (6 bases). The CDR3 bases are TGCAGTGCCTTATCGCCAGGGGAGGGGAAGGCTTTCTTT. It is translated as CSALSPGEGKAFF.